These 3 T cell receptor beta chains were all obtained from the same sample, sequenced in a study of T-cell reconstitution after alpha-beta-depleted transplantation in children (TCRdb year 2016). The protocol used for the library was PCR. TCRdb names Illumina HiSeq 2500 as the instrument used. TCR library preparation used molecular barcoding, with unique molecular identifiers applied to normalize quantification of the TCRbeta repertoire. TCRdb reprocessing: public reads trimmed at Q25 with fastp, clones called with MiXCR, in-frame beta chains kept. Every CDR3 protein is listed once, alongside the most common genes and DNA of its rows. This sample gives 450,000 to 600,000 distinct CDR3 sequences in total; approximately 32% of them show up just once. The ten largest account for 2% to 2.5% of the sample. Specimen: PBMCs from the stem cell graft donor, collected from the stem cell graft. The source of these receptors is a human donor who donated a stem cell graft to a child with aplastic anemia.

This rearrangement joins TRBV6-2 or TRBV6-3 to TRBJ2-2; D gene uncertain. Trimming took off 0 bases at V and 6 bases at J, with 8 bases between the two ends. Germline V CDR1 and CDR2: MNHEY, SVGEGT. CDR3 length: 14 amino acids. The CDR3 here is CASSYSMGSGELFF. CDR3 bases: TGTGCCAGCAGTTACTCGATGGGATCCGGGGAGCTGTTTTTT.

The V call is TRBV5-1, the J call TRBJ2-1; 12 bases line up with TRBD1. The junction had 7 bases not matched to a gene; V was cut back by 4 bases and J by 8 bases. Germline CDR1 is SGHRS and CDR2 is YFSETQ. The length of the CDR3 is 15 residues. As DNA, the CDR3 is TGCGCCAGCAGCACACCCGGGACAGGGGGCTATGAGCAGTTCTTC. As protein: CASSTPGTGGYEQFF.

The chain has TRBV5-1 and TRBJ1-4; no clear D gene. The CDR3 is 15 amino acids. The V and J ends lost 2 bases and 2 bases respectively, with 10 bases between them. Germline V gives CDR1 SGHRS, CDR2 YFSETQ. CDR3 region: CASSFRRGTNEKLFF. The CDR3, as DNA: TGCGCCAGCAGCTTCAGGCGCGGGACTAATGAAAAACTGTTTTTT. Using reference TRBV5-1 and TRBJ1-4 for the parts outside the CDR3, the full variable domain is KAGVTQTPRYLIKTRGQQVTLSCSPISGHRSVSWYQQTPGQGLQFLFEYFSETQRNKGNFPGRFSGRQFSNSRSEMNVSTLELGDSALYLCASSFRRGTNEKLFFGSGTQLSVL.